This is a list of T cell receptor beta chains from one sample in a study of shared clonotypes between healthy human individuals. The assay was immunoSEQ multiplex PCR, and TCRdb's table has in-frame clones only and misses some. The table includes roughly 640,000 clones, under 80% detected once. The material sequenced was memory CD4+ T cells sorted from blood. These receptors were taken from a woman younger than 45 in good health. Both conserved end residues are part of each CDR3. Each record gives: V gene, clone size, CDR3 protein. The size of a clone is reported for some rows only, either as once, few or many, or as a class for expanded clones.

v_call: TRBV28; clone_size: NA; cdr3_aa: CASRLKWLGYGYTF
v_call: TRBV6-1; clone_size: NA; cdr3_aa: CASNSYNEQFF
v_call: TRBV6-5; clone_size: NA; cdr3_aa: CASSYGVGSNNEQFF
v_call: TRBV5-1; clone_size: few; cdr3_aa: CASSLRPTSGRRDEQFF
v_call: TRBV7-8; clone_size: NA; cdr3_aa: CASSLGPGTGDNEQFF
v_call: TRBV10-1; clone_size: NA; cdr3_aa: CASSESRLAGRWNNEQFF
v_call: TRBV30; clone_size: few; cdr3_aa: CAWARPDRDDEQYF
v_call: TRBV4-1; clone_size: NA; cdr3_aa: CASSHSDRANNQPQHF
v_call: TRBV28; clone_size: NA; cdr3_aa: CATKITNTGELFF
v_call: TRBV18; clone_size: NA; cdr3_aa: CASSLGTGGNTEAFF
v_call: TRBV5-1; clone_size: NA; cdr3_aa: CASSLRPERERGYNEQFF
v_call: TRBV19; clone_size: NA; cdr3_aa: CASSIWGVQETQYF
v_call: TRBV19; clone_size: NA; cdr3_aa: CASSRTSGRYEQYF
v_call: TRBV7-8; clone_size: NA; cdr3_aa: CASSPLVAMNTGELFF
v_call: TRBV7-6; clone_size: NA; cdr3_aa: CASSPTSGSYEQYF
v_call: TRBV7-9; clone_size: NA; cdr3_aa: CASSLKQDSWTFYNEQFF
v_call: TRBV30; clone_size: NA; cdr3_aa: CAWSPLWRGPTSSYNEQFF
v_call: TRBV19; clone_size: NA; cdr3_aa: CASSNKGREQYF
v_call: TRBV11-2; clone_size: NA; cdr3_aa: CASSLAGGPYEQYF
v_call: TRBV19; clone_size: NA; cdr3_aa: CASSPGTRVTDTQYF
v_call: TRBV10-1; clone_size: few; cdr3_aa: CASSDSGNTIYF
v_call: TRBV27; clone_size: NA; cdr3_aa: CASSGYRGNTGELFF
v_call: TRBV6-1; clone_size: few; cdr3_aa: CASSEVGGIGGYTF
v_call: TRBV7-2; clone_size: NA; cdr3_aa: CASSSQGYEQYF
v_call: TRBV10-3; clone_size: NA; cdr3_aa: CATKGSTYEQYF
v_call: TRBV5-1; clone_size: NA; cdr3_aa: CASSLDGPATNEKLFF
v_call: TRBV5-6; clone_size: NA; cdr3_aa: CASSLRFPSSGANVLTF
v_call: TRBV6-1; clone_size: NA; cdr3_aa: CASSEYRQNYGYTF
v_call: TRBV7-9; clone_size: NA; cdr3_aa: CASSLDGGGRGYTF
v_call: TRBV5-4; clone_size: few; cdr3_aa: CASSWDSSTDTQYF
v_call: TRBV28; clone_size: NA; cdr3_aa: CASRSGLNQPQHF
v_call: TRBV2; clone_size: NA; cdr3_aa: CASSEDGSETQYF
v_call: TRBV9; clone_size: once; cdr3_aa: CASSAALSGIETQYF
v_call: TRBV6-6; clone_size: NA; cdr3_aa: CASSRGTGELFF
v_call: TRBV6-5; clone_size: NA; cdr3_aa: CASSVLAGKDIQYF
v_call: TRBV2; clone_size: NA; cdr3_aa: CASSLNRLSEAFF
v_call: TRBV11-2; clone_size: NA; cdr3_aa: CASSHSSGTSAEVEQYF
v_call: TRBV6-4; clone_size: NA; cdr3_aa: CASSDSSAGNTEAFF
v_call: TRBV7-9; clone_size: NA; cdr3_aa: CASSPGTVNYNEQFF
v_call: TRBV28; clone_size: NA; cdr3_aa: CASSLSTGSSGNTIYF
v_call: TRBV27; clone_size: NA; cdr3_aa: CASSLWTSGRAFHEQFF
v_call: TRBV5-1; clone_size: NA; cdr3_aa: CASSHGLYGEIYEQYF
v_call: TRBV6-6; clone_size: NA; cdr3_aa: CASSLPSYNEQFF
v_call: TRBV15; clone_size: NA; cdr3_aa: CATRGRSSYNEQFF